The 12 T cell receptor beta chains reported below all come from one sample, sequenced in a study of T cell changes during pregnancy in multiple sclerosis. Produced via immunoSEQ multiplex PCR; TCRdb's table is partial and in-frame only. The data contain fewer than 85,000 clones, roughly 93% of them singletons. This material consisted of peripheral blood, taken in the second trimester of pregnancy. These receptor sequences come from a female donor with multiple sclerosis, enrolled in a pregnancy study.

The chain uses TRBV9 and TRBJ2-2; 9 bases agree with TRBD1. With 2 bases clipped from V and 4 bases from J, the junction kept 3 bases outside the gene matches. The germline CDR1 and CDR2 sequences are SGDLS and YYNGEE. The CDR3 sequence is 15 residues long. The CDR3 loop is CASSVDRGGTGELFF. The CDR3 DNA reads TGTGCCAGCAGCGTGGACAGGGGTGGCACCGGGGAGCTGTTTTTT.

The chain combines TRBV7-9 with TRBJ1-1, with D maybe TRBD1 (5 bases). The CDR3 consists of 15 residues. Germline assignment: CDR1 SEHNR and CDR2 FQNEAQ (reference sequence). Trimming shortened V by 3 bases and J by 1 base, and 12 bases separated the two germline ends. As DNA, the CDR3 is TGTGCCAGCAGCTTCTGGGCGGGGGAGAACACTGAAGCTTTCTTT. This gives the protein CASSFWAGENTEAFF. The whole variable domain, filled in from reference TRBV7-9 and TRBJ1-1, reads DTGVSQNPRHKITKRGQNVTFRCDPISEHNRLYWYRQTLGQGPEFLTYFQNEAQLEKSRLLSDRFSAERPKGSFSTLEIQRTEQGDSAMYLCASSFWAGENTEAFFGQGTRLTVV.

The V and J genes are TRBV10-3 and TRBJ2-5; TRBD2 agrees at 11 bases. V lost 2 bases and J lost 4; bases outside the gene matches: 3. This CDR3 spans 15 amino acids. The germline V gene has CDR1 ENHRY and CDR2 SYGVKD. The CDR3 region is CAISEGSGGAETQYF. CDR3 nucleotide sequence: TGTGCCATCAGTGAGGGTAGCGGGGGGGCAGAGACCCAGTACTTC.

The rearrangement uses TRBV7-3 and TRBJ2-2, with D maybe TRBD1 (5 bases). The V and J ends lost 4 bases and 5 bases respectively, with 17 bases between them. The germline gives CDR1 SGHTA, CDR2 FQGTGA. There are 16 residues in the CDR3. In nucleotides, the CDR3 is TGTGCCAGCAGCTCACAGGCTCTTTTTGCGACCGGGGAGCTGTTTTTT. The encoded protein is CASSSQALFATGELFF.

V and J are TRBV6-5 and TRBJ1-2; TRBD1 agrees at 10 bases. CDR1 is MNHEY, CDR2 SVGAGI, per germline. V shed 7 bases, J shed 4 bases, and the junction held 9 bases outside the gene matches. The CDR3 extends over 15 amino acids. The DNA for the CDR3 is TGTGCCAGCACTCAAAAGGACAGGGGGGGCTATGGCTACACCTTC. It encodes CASTQKDRGGYGYTF.

The V and J genes are TRBV5-4 and TRBJ2-1; no clear D gene. V gave up 2 bases and J gave up 9 bases, with 12 bases separating them. The CDR3 consists of 13 residues. Germline values: CDR1 SGHNT, CDR2 YYREEE (reference sequence). The CDR3 protein is CASSFYPPVEQFF. Here the CDR3 DNA reads TGTGCCAGCAGCTTCTACCCTCCGGTTGAGCAGTTCTTC.

A single count supports this clone. The chain is built from TRBV2 and TRBJ1-2; D possibly corresponds to TRBD1 (5 bases). The CDR3 sequence is 16 residues long. The V and J ends lost 0 bases and 4 bases respectively, with 15 bases between them. Germline loops: CDR1 SNHLY, CDR2 FYNNEI. CDR3 DNA sequence: TGTGCCAGCAGTGAAGCGCTTAGGCAGGGTAGCTATGGCTACACCTTC. Its translation: CASSEALRQGSYGYTF.

The chain is built from TRBV5-5 and TRBJ1-2; weak D call: TRBD1 (5 bases). This CDR3 contains 14 residues. Germline-derived CDR1 and CDR2 are SGHKS and YYEKEE (reference sequence). V was pared by 0 bases and J by 6 bases, with 12 bases between. The CDR3 nucleotides are TGTGCCAGCAGCTTGGAAGGGGCGAGGAATGGCTACACCTTC. It encodes CASSLEGARNGYTF.

The sample holds one count of this clone. The V gene is TRBV5-1, the J gene TRBJ2-5; D possibly corresponds to TRBD1 (5 bases). The length of the CDR3 is 15 residues. With 2 bases removed from V and 3 bases from J, the gap between germline ends came to 14 bases. CDR1 is SGHRS, CDR2 YFSETQ, per germline. CDR3 loop: CASSLWGRDEETQYF. For the CDR3, the DNA is TGCGCCAGCAGCTTATGGGGCAGAGACGAAGAGACCCAGTACTTC.

The chain uses TRBV19 and TRBJ2-7; 10 nucleotides line up with TRBD1. J lost 2 bases, V lost 0 bases, and 1 base had no gene match. Germline V lookup: CDR1 LNHDA, CDR2 SQIVND (reference sequence). This CDR3 contains 15 residues. The CDR3 sequence is CASSIDGTGAYEQYF. The CDR3 bases are TGTGCCAGTAGTATAGATGGGACAGGGGCCTACGAGCAGTACTTC. Combining the CDR3 with reference TRBV19 and TRBJ2-7 gives the whole variable domain DGGITQSPKYLFRKEGQNVTLSCEQNLNHDAMYWYRQDPGQGLRLIYYSQIVNDFQKGDIAEGYSVSREKKESFPLTVTSAQKNPTAFYLCASSIDGTGAYEQYFGPGTRLTVT.

The chain has TRBV29-1 and TRBJ2-7, with TRBD2 as a possible D gene (5 bases). CDR3 length equals 12 residues. The ends were cut back, 0 bases at V and 4 bases at J, with 7 bases in the middle. From germline, CDR1 is SQVTM and CDR2 ANQGSEA. The CDR3 loop reads CSVEEEGYEQYF. The CDR3 DNA is TGCAGCGTTGAAGAAGAGGGTTACGAGCAGTACTTC.

The J gene is TRBJ1-5, the V gene TRBV6-5; the D gene is possibly TRBD1 (6 bases). The CDR3 extends over 16 amino acids. CDR1 MNHEY and CDR2 SVGAGI come from the germline V gene. The V end lost 0 bases, the J end lost 3 bases, and 12 bases lay between the germline ends. The CDR3 DNA sequence: TGTGCCAGCAGTTACTCCCGGGCAGGGGTCAATCAGCCCCAGCATTTT. Protein: CASSYSRAGVNQPQHF.